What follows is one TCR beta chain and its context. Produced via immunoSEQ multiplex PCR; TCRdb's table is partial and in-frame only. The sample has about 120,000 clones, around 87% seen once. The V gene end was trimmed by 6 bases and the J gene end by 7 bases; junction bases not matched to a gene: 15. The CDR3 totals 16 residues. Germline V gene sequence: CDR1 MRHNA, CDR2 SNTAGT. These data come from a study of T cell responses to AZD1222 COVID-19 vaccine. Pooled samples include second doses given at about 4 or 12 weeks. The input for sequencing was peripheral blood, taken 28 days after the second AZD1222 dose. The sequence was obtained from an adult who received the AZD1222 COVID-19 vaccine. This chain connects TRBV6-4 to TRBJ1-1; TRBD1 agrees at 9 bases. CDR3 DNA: TGTGCCAGCAGCCCTTCACAGGGGGCGCTTCCCCTTGAAGCTTTCTTT. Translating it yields CASSPSQGALPLEAFF.